One sample yielded the 11 T cell receptor beta chains listed below, sequenced in a study of T cells in Graves' hyperthyroidism and ophthalmopathy. The TCR beta CDR3 regions underwent amplification using RNA transcripts as the source. A first-round RT-PCR of the TCR CDR3 used the HTBI primer set. One entry per CDR3 protein, called by TCRdb with MiXCR from the multiplex PCR reads. The sample carries 600,000 to 850,000 distinct CDR3 sequences, under 20% recorded once. The specimen was blood. Receptor source: a woman aged 45-60 years with Graves' hyperthyroidism that later progressed to Graves' ophthalmopathy.

This clonotype has ten or more counts. The J gene is TRBJ2-7, the V gene TRBV18, with D possibly matching TRBD1 (5 bases). V lost 2 bases and J 0 bases, leaving 8 bases between the germline ends. There are 14 residues in the CDR3. Germline V lookup: CDR1 KGHSH, CDR2 LQKENI. The CDR3 DNA sequence: TGTGCCAGCTCACCAGCACAGGACTCCTACGAGCAGTACTTC. Protein sequence: CASSPAQDSYEQYF.

At least ten counts were recorded for this clonotype. V usage is TRBV6-1 and J usage is TRBJ2-1; maybe TRBD1 (6 bases). The CDR3 contains 14 residues. Germline CDR1 is MNHNS and CDR2 is SASEGT. V was cut by 5 bases and J by 7 bases, with 15 bases left in between. The CDR3 DNA is TGTGCCAGCAGTTTGGCAGGACAGAGTAATGAGCAGTTCTTC. Its translation: CASSLAGQSNEQFF.

In its sample, this clonotype was seen many times. The chain recombines TRBV20-1 with TRBJ1-1; no firm D call. The germline gives CDR1 DFQATT, CDR2 SNEGSKA (reference sequence). Trimming took 1 base from V and 1 from J, leaving 4 bases between them. The CDR3 consists of 12 residues. The CDR3 region is CSARARNTEAFF. The CDR3 nucleotides are TGCAGTGCTAGAGCAAGGAACACTGAAGCTTTCTTT.

This clonotype was seen many times. The chain carries TRBV6-1 and TRBJ1-5; no clear D gene. Trimming pared 4 bases from V and 2 bases from J, leaving 12 bases between. The V gene's germline CDR1 is MNHNS and CDR2 SASEGT. The CDR3 is 15 residues long. The CDR3 DNA follows: TGTGCCAGCAGTGGACGGTTTGGGGGCAATCAGCCCCAGCATTTT. Amino acids: CASSGRFGGNQPQHF.

This clonotype was found many times. This sequence joins TRBV20-1 and TRBJ1-4; D not certain. V lost 4 bases and J lost 0, with 12 bases in between. The germline V gene encodes CDR1 DFQATT and CDR2 SNEGSKA (reference sequence). This CDR3 is 15 amino acids long. The CDR3 nucleotides read TGCAGTGCTACCGACAATCCTGCAACTAATGAAAAACTGTTTTTT. Protein product: CSATDNPATNEKLFF.

J is TRBJ1-5 and V is TRBV7-2; tentative D call: TRBD1 (6 bases). The CDR3 has 17 amino acids. The V end was cut by 1 base, the J end by 0 bases, with 13 bases between. Germline V lookup: CDR1 SGHTA, CDR2 FQGNSA. The CDR3 DNA reads as TGTGCCAGCAGCTTAGTACAGGGTTCATATAGCAATCAGCCCCAGCATTTT. It is translated as CASSLVQGSYSNQPQHF.

There are many counts of this clonotype. The V and J genes are TRBV5-5 and TRBJ2-3; perhaps D is TRBD1 or TRBD2 (7 bases each). Germline assignment: CDR1 SGHKS and CDR2 YYEKEE (reference sequence). The CDR3 is 16 amino acids. V was shortened by 3 bases and J by 3 bases, with 17 bases between the two germline ends. CDR3 amino acids: CASSSPAGGGTDTQYF. CDR3 bases: TGTGCCAGCAGCTCCCCGGCAGGGGGGGGGACAGATACGCAGTATTTT.

This clonotype was recorded many times. This chain links TRBV6-1 with TRBJ2-4, with 8 bases lining up with TRBD1. This CDR3 spans 15 amino acids. Germline assignment: CDR1 MNHNS and CDR2 SASEGT. V dropped 5 bases and J dropped 5; count of bases not matched to a gene: 8. The CDR3: CASSPDRGDENIQYF. CDR3 coding DNA: TGTGCCAGCAGTCCAGACAGGGGTGATGAAAACATTCAGTACTTC.

This clonotype was counted only a few times. The chain has TRBV9 and TRBJ1-2, with TRBD1 identical over 7 bases. The CDR3 runs to 15 residues. The V and J ends lost 0 bases and 5 bases, in that order; junction bases with no gene match: 7. Germline V gene sequence: CDR1 SGDLS, CDR2 YYNGEE. In DNA, the CDR3 is TGTGCCAGCAGCGTAGCTACAGGGACAGCTTATGGCTACACCTTC. This encodes CASSVATGTAYGYTF.

The V call is TRBV30, the J call TRBJ1-3; TRBD1 matches at 7 bases. The CDR3 has 16 amino acids. V was clipped by 0 bases and J by 4 bases; unmatched bases: 9. The germline CDR1 and CDR2 sequences are GTSNPN and SVGIG (reference sequence). CDR3 protein: CAWSVMGQFSGNTIYF. CDR3 bases: TGTGCCTGGAGTGTAATGGGACAGTTTTCGGGAAACACCATATATTTT.

This clonotype was observed a few times. The chain has TRBV20-1 and TRBJ1-2, with D hard to call. V lost 6 bases and J lost 1, with 6 bases in between. Germline CDR1 DFQATT, CDR2 SNEGSKA (reference sequence). This CDR3 comprises 11 residues. The CDR3 here is CSAVNNYGYTF. The CDR3 DNA reads TGCAGTGCCGTAAATAACTATGGCTACACCTTC.